This T cell receptor (beta chain) was profiled in a study of regulatory T cells in long-lasting Graves disease. This clonotype was seen at least ten times. Time point noted: newly diagnosed GD, antithyroid drugs for less than 3 months. The TCR library used RNA extracted from PBMCs. Investigators prepared the TCR beta libraries by applying iRepertoire HTBI primers and Arm-PCR of CDR3 regions. Via MiXCR, TCRdb re-called the multiplex PCR reads, giving one row per CDR3 protein. The sample includes 450,000 to 600,000 distinct CDR3 sequences, about 17% seen only once; the top ten take roughly an eighth. V shed 5 bases and J shed 0 bases, with 11 bases lying between them. The CDR3 sequence is 15 residues long. CDR1 SGHAT and CDR2 FQNNGV come from the germline V gene. These same records also appear under a second study, on T cells in Graves' hyperthyroidism and ophthalmopathy. That work contributes: Before onset, ophthalmopathy was predicted by the model a median approximately 6.6 months earlier.

V usage is TRBV11-2 and J usage is TRBJ2-1, with D unresolved. This receptor was obtained from a man between 40 and 49 years old with Graves disease. This specimen was peripheral blood mononuclear cells (PBMCs), taken at new diagnosis, from a patient treated with antithyroid drugs. The chain's CDR3 is CASSGLLSSYNEQFF. CDR3 coding DNA: TGTGCCAGCAGCGGCCTATTGAGCTCCTACAATGAGCAGTTCTTC.